The entry that follows covers one T cell receptor (beta chain) sequence. Antigen specificity is unknown. Sorted-subset replicate PCR reactions were performed with around 200 ng DNA, corresponding to roughly 30,000 T cell genomes. Original processing methods: Filtering differed because ImmunoSEQ produced junction-only sequences that carried no quality scores. Produced via immunoSEQ multiplex PCR; TCRdb's table is partial and in-frame only. V and J calls plus clone size are reproduced from that table; the DNA served to infer D and trimming. The sample records roughly 890,000 clones, around 93% being singletons. These data originate in a study of shared clonotypes between healthy human individuals. General observations from the study: The researchers took only blood, and tissue repertoires probably look different. Generation probabilities were higher for clonotypes shared across all four sorted-subset donors than for unshared ones.

The V gene's germline CDR1 is SGHAT and CDR2 FQNNGV. The CDR3 sequence is 14 residues long. Trimming removed 7 bases at V and 0 bases at J, with 12 bases between. Naive CD8 cells were CD45RO-negative, positively selected for CCR7, excluding terminally differentiated effector memory CD45RA+ cells. Sequenced: naive CD8+ T cells sorted from blood. The gene calls are TRBV11-2 and TRBJ2-5, with D uncertain. This receptor was obtained from a man younger than 40 in good health. The CDR3 bases are TGTGCCAGCAACCCGGCCGCCGACCAAGAGACCCAGTACTTC. Translated: CASNPAADQETQYF.